This TCR beta chain comes out of a study of CD8 T cells in ankylosing spondylitis. Molecular-barcoded quantitative 5'-RACE produced these TCR beta libraries. TCRdb reanalysed the 5' RACE reads using MiXCR and keeps one entry per CDR3 protein. This sample has 300,000 to 400,000 distinct CDR3 sequences; about 22% occur once, and the top ten carry less than 20%. Whole-study findings and limits: Made up of several highly homologous variants, a TCR beta motif appeared characteristic of ankylosing spondylitis blood. Disease-linked clones bore a CD8+ phenotype and were relatively rare in peripheral blood.

This clonotype was seen more than once but under ten times. The antigen is not known. This CDR3 is built from 15 residues. The germline CDR1 and CDR2 sequences are ENHRY and SYGVKD. The ends lost 10 bases at V and 4 bases at J; junction bases unmatched: 14. The source of this sequence is a male donor with ankylosing spondylitis. The V call is TRBV10-3, the J call TRBJ1-1; 8 nucleotides agree with TRBD1. What was sequenced was blood, either unsorted or a sorted T cell fraction (not recorded which). In nucleotides, the CDR3 is TGTGCCACCATGCCTTCGACAGGGGAGACCACTGAAGCTTTCTTT. This sequence encodes CATMPSTGETTEAFF.